The clone carrying this T cell receptor beta chain was seen more than once but under ten times. The study sequenced TCR beta in blood CD8+ and CD4+ T cells. Negative isolation yielded CD8+ and CD4+ T cells; FACS enriched TEMRA cells. This sample was taken from a study of CD8 T cells in Susac syndrome. J was trimmed by 0 bases and V by 5 bases; bases with no gene match: 7. Germline CDR1 MNHNS, CDR2 SASEGT. The CDR3 spans 16 residues. It was with random hexamers that roughly 0.45 to 1 ug RNA was reverse transcribed. Amplification of TCR beta CDR3 used immunoSEQ multiplex PCR across 54 Vbeta and 13 Jbeta. TCRdb recomputed calls from the immunoSEQ multiplex PCR reads with MiXCR, one row per CDR3 protein. The sample has about 190,000 distinct CDR3 sequences; approximately 95% are singletons.

The rearrangement joins TRBV6-1 to TRBJ2-3, with TRBD2 identical over 8 bases. The sequenced material came from CD8+ T cells from PBMCs. This TCR derives from a human donor with Susac syndrome. In nucleotides, the CDR3 is TGTGCCAGCAGTCTCTCCAGCGGGGGTAGCACAGATACGCAGTATTTT. This encodes CASSLSSGGSTDTQYF.